The sequence of this T cell receptor beta chain was determined in a study of Graves' ophthalmopathy and Graves' hyperthyroidism. This clonotype was counted ten times or more. Looked up from germline, CDR1 is SQVTM and CDR2 is ANQGSEA. The trim removed 0 bases at V and 3 bases at J, leaving 8 bases unmatched. This CDR3 region has 15 residues. As the template, RNA transcripts were used to amplify TCR beta CDR3 regions. First-round RT-PCR employed HTBI primers, with a second-round multiplex PCR after it. MiXCR, run by TCRdb on the multiplex PCR reads, gives a single entry per CDR3 protein. This table has about 400,000 distinct CDR3 sequences, 15% to 20% appearing once.

The chain recombines TRBV29-1 with TRBJ2-7; 7 positions agree with TRBD2. This sequence originates from a woman aged 18-29 years with Graves' ophthalmopathy. Sequencing was carried out using peripheral blood. The CDR3 region is CSVEEGPGRDYEQYF. For the CDR3, the DNA is TGCAGCGTTGAAGAAGGCCCAGGGAGGGACTACGAGCAGTACTTC.